This TCR beta chain is drawn from a study of blood T cell repertoires in COVID-19. This CDR3 comprises 14 residues. V lost 4 bases, J lost 7 bases, and 4 bases stayed unmatched. Germline loops: CDR1 SGHTA, CDR2 FQGNSA. The method was immunoSEQ multiplex PCR; TCRdb's version includes in-frame clones alone and lacks a portion of them. The table has some 240,000 clones, roughly 80% seen once; the top ten hold about 7%. The clonotype comes from a woman in her 70s with acute or convalescent COVID-19. The sequencing input was peripheral blood. The rearrangement joins TRBV7-2 to TRBJ1-5; 10 nucleotides align to TRBD1. The CDR3 bases are TGTGCCAGCAGCTCCGGACAGGGGGTGCAGCCCCAGCATTTT. It is translated as CASSSGQGVQPQHF.